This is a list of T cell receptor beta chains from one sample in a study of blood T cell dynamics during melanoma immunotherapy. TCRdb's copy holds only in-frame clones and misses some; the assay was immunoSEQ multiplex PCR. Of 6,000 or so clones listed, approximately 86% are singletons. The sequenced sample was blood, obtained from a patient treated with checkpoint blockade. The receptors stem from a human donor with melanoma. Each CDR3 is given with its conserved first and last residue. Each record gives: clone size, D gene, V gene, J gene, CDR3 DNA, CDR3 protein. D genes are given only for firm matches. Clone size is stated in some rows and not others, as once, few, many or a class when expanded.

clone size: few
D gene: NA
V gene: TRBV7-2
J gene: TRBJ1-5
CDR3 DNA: TGTGCCAGCAGCTTCGGGGCAGGGGGCAATCAGCCCCAGCATTTT
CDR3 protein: CASSFGAGGNQPQHF

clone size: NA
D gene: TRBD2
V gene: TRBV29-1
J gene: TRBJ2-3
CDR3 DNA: TGCAGCGTTCGGAGCGGGGGGGCATCGCAGTATTTT
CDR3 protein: CSVRSGGASQYF

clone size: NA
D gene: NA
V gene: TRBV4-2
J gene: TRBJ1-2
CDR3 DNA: TGTGCCAGCAGCCAAGATAAAGGCAGGGGCTATGGCTACACCTTC
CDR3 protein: CASSQDKGRGYGYTF

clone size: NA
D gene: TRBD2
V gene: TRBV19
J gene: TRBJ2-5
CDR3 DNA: TGTGCCAGTAGTATTGGCGGGGGGGCCCGAGAGACCCAGTACTTC
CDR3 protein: CASSIGGGARETQYF

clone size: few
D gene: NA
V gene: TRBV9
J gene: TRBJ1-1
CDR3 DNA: TGTGCCAGCAGCGTAGGACAGAGAACTGAAGCTTTCTTT
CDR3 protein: CASSVGQRTEAFF

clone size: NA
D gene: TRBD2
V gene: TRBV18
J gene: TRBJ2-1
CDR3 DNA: TGTGCCAGCTCACCCTCGGGAGGAGCGGGGGGAGTGGGCAATGAGCAGTTCTTC
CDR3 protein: CASSPSGGAGGVGNEQFF

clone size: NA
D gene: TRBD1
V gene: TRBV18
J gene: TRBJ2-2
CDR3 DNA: TGTGCCAGCTCACCCCCCAGGACAGGGGAAGAGGAGCTGTTTTTT
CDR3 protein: CASSPPRTGEEELFF

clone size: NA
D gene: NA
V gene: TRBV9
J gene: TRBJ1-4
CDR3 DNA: TGTGCCAGCAGCGTAGCGCCAAACGCAGGTGAAAAACTGTTTTTT
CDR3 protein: CASSVAPNAGEKLFF

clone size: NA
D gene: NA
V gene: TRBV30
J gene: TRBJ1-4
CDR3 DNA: TGTGCCTGGAGTGCGGGACGGAATGAAAAACTGTTTTTT
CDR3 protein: CAWSAGRNEKLFF

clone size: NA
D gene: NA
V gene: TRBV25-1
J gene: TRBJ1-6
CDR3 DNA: TGTGCCAGCAGTGTACCAGGAACCTCACCCCTCCACTTT
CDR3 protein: CASSVPGTSPLHF

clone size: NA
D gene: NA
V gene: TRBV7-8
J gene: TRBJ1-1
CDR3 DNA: TGTGCCAGCAGCTTAGGGAAGAACACTGAAGCTTTCTTT
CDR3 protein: CASSLGKNTEAFF

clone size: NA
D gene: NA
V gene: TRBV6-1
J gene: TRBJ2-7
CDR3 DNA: TGTGCCAGCAGTGAAGACGGGGGACTTTCCTACGAGCAGTACTTC
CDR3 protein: CASSEDGGLSYEQYF

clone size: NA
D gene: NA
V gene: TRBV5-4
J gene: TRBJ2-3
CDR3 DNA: TGTGCCAGCAGCCAGACCCAGGGACCCAGCACAGATACGCAGTATTTT
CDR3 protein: CASSQTQGPSTDTQYF

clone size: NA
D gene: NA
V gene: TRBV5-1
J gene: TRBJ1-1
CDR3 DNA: TGCGCCAGCAGCATGGACCCGAACACTGAAGCTTTCTTT
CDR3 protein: CASSMDPNTEAFF

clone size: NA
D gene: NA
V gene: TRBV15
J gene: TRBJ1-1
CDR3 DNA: TGTGCCACCAGCGGCTCCATGAACACTGAAGCTTTCTTT
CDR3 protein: CATSGSMNTEAFF

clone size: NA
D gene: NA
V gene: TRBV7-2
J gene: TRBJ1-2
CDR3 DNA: TGTGCCAGCAGCTTAGATCCGGCCAGCTATGGCTACACCTTC
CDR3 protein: CASSLDPASYGYTF

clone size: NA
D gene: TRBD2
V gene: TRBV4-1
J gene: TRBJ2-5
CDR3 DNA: TGCGCCAGCAGCCAAGACTGGTTTAGCGGGGGGTCCGAAGAGACCCAGTACTTC
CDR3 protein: CASSQDWFSGGSEETQYF

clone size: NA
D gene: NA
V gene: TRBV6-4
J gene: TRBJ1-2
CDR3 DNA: TGTGCCAGCAGTGACCCTTTGACCTATGGCTACACCTTC
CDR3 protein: CASSDPLTYGYTF

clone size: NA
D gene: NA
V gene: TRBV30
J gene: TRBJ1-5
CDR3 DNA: TGTGCCTGGAGTAAGAGCTTTGGCAATCAGCCCCAGCATTTT
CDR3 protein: CAWSKSFGNQPQHF

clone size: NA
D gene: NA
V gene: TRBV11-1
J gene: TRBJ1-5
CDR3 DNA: TGTGCCAGCAGCTTTTCGGGACGCAATCAGCCCCAGCATTTT
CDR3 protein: CASSFSGRNQPQHF

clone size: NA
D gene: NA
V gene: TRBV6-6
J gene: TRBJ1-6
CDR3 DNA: TGTGCCAGCAGTTACGTGGCAGGGGCTAGTAATTCACCCCTCCACTTT
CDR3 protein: CASSYVAGASNSPLHF

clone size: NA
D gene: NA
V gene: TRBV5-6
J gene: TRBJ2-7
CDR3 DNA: TGTGCCAGCAGCTTGTTAAGGGGCGAGCAGTACTTC
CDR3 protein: CASSLLRGEQYF

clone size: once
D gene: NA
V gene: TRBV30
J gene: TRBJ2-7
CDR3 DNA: TGTGCCTGGAGCGACAGAAATAACTACGAGCAGTACTTC
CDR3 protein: CAWSDRNNYEQYF

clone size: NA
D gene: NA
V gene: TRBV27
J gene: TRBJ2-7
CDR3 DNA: TGTGCCAGCAGTCGCCGGGTACCCTACGAGCAGTACTTC
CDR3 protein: CASSRRVPYEQYF

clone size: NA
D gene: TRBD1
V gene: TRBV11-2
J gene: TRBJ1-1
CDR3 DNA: TGTGCCAGCAGCTTAACAGGGGGAGGGAACACTGAAGCTTTCTTT
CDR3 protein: CASSLTGGGNTEAFF

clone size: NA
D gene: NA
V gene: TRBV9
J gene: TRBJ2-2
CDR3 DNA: TGTGCCACCCAGGGGTTGGGCACCGGGGAGCTGTTTTTT
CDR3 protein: CATQGLGTGELFF

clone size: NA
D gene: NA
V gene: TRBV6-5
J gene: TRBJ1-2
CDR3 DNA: TGTGCCAGCAGTTACAAAGAAAGCTATGGCTACACCTTC
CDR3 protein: CASSYKESYGYTF

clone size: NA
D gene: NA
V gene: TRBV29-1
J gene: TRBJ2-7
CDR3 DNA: TGCAGCGTTGATGGGTCAGACTCCTACGAGCAGTACTTC
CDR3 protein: CSVDGSDSYEQYF

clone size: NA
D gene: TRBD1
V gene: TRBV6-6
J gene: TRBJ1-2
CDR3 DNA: TGTGCCAGCAGTCGAGGACAGGAAAACTATGGCTACACCTTC
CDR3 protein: CASSRGQENYGYTF

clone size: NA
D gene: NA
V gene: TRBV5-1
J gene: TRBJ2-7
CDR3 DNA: TGCGCCAGCAGCCCCGGTGAACCAGGGCCCTACGAGCAGTACTTC
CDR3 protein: CASSPGEPGPYEQYF